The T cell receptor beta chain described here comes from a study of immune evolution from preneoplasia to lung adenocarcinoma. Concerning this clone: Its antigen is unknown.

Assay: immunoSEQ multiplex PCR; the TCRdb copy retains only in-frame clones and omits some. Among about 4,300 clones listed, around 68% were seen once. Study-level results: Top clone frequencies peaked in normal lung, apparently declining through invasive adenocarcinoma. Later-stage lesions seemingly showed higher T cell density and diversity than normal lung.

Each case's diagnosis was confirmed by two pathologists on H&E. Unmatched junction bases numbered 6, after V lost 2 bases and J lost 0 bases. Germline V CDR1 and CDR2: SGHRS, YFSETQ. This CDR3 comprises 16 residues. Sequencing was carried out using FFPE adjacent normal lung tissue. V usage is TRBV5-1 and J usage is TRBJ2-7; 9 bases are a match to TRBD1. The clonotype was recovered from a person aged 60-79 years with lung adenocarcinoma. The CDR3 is CASSFSGTGYSYEQYF. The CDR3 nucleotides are TGCGCCAGCAGCTTTTCCGGGACAGGGTACTCCTACGAGCAGTACTTC.